A single sample is the source of the 24 T cell receptor beta chains below, sequenced in a study of blood T cell repertoires in COVID-19 (TCRdb year 2020). The method was the immunoSEQ multiplex PCR assay. Sourced from immuneACCESS, this table was stored by TCRdb with only in-frame sequences that have V and J called. A share of the clones is absent; for the studies checked, an unresolved V gene accounts for under half, and the remainder has no known explanation. The sample yields a few hundred thousand clones; 86% were counted once. The top ten clonotypes cover roughly 2.2% of the sample. The source material was peripheral blood. These receptor sequences come from a woman between 45 and 60 years old with acute or convalescent COVID-19.

The chain couples TRBV19 to TRBJ2-1; 15 positions match TRBD2. CDR1 and CDR2 from the germline V gene are LNHDA and SQIVND (reference sequence). The CDR3 sequence is 15 residues long. J gave up 6 bases and V 4 bases, and 1 base lay outside the gene matches. The CDR3 is CASSTGLAGGNEQFF. The CDR3 nucleotides are TGTGCCAGTAGTACGGGACTAGCGGGAGGCAATGAGCAGTTCTTC.

This sequence joins TRBV29-1 and TRBJ1-5, with D possibly TRBD1 on 5 matching bases. The V gene lost 5 bases and the J gene lost 4 bases, with 12 bases spanning the gap. Germline V gene lookup returns CDR1 SQVTM and CDR2 ANQGSEA. The CDR3 is 13 residues long. The CDR3 sequence: CSVRTSPNQPQHF. The CDR3 DNA is TGCAGCGTTAGGACATCACCAAATCAGCCCCAGCATTTT.

This chain uses TRBV24-1 with TRBJ2-3, with D possibly being TRBD1 (5 bases). V was cut by 3 bases and J by 2 bases, with 20 bases left in between. This CDR3 is built from 18 residues. The germline V gene encodes CDR1 KGHDR and CDR2 SFDVKD. CDR3 sequence reads: CATSDPLDSDLDTDTQYF. CDR3 nucleotides: TGTGCCACCAGTGATCCCTTAGACAGCGATCTTGACACAGATACGCAGTATTTT.

This clone has just one count. In nucleotides, the CDR3 is TGTGCCACCCTTCACTCTTATCCCGGTCAGTACTTC. Encoded protein: CATLHSYPGQYF. The chain recombines TRBV24-1 with TRBJ2-7, with unresolved D. V was shortened by 9 bases and J by 10 bases, with 18 bases between the two germline ends. The germline V gene has CDR1 KGHDR and CDR2 SFDVKD. The CDR3 extends over 12 amino acids.

The CDR3 loop is CASSYVRGTSTDTQYF. CDR3 in DNA: TGTGCCAGCAGTTACGTACGGGGGACTAGCACAGATACGCAGTATTTT. The chain has TRBV6-5 and TRBJ2-3; the D gene is possibly TRBD2 (6 bases). Deletions cut 2 bases from V and 0 bases from J, with 12 bases between. CDR3 length: 16 amino acids. From germline, CDR1 is MNHEY and CDR2 SVGAGI.

The rearrangement links TRBV27 to TRBJ2-1; 8 nucleotides line up with TRBD2. V lost 1 base to trimming and J lost 7 bases; unmatched junction nucleotides: 3. The CDR3 sequence is 14 residues long. The germline CDR1 and CDR2 sequences are MNHEY and SMNVEV (reference sequence). The CDR3 spells CASSLLASGNEQFF. The CDR3, as DNA: TGTGCCAGCAGTTTATTGGCTAGCGGGAATGAGCAGTTCTTC.

Written as DNA, the CDR3 is TGTGCCAGCAGCTCGACAGGGGGGGAGCAGTACTTC. Translated, it gives CASSSTGGEQYF. The gene calls are TRBV7-9 and TRBJ2-7; TRBD1 matches 9 bases. This CDR3 has 12 residues. With V trimmed by 4 bases and J by 7 bases, 2 bases remained unmatched. Germline CDR1 reads SEHNR; CDR2 reads FQNEAQ (reference sequence).

The V gene is TRBV16, the J gene TRBJ1-1; TRBD1 might be the D (6 bases). Germline CDR1 reads KGHSY; CDR2 reads FQNENV. The ends were cut back, 7 bases at V and 4 bases at J, with 10 bases in the middle. The CDR3 totals 12 residues. In DNA form, the CDR3 reads TGTGCCAGCACTTTGGGGGCCACTGAAGCTTTCTTT. Translating gives CASTLGATEAFF.

The chain links TRBV5-1 to TRBJ2-4; TRBD1 agrees at 9 bases. The CDR3 loop spans 16 amino acids. The junction had 10 bases not matched to a gene; V was cut back by 0 bases and J by 9 bases. CDR1 is SGHRS and CDR2 is YFSETQ in the germline V gene. CDR3 region: CASSLETGGRAVIQYF. CDR3 nucleotides: TGCGCCAGCAGCTTGGAAACAGGGGGCAGGGCCGTCATTCAGTACTTC.

The chain has TRBV7-3 and TRBJ1-5; TRBD1 matches at 9 bases. Germline V CDR1 and CDR2: SGHTA, FQGTGA. The CDR3 extends over 15 amino acids. Germline trimming cut 2 bases from V and 7 bases from J; bases unmatched to any gene: 6. In nucleotides, the CDR3 is TGTGCCAGCAGCTTAGGGGGACAGGGTCGCCAGCCCCAGCATTTT. Its protein product is CASSLGGQGRQPQHF.

This clone was detected only once. The chain couples TRBV3-1 (or the pseudogene TRBV3-2) to TRBJ2-7, with D perhaps TRBD1 (6 bases). The CDR3 loop spans 14 amino acids. In germline, CDR1 is LGHDT, CDR2 YNNKEL (reference sequence). The V end was cut by 1 base, the J end by 7 bases, with 14 bases between. The CDR3 sequence is CASSQGTQGWEQYF. CDR3 coding DNA: TGTGCCAGCAGCCAAGGTACCCAGGGGTGGGAGCAGTACTTC.

The V gene is TRBV9, the J gene TRBJ1-6, with D possibly matching TRBD1 (6 bases). Germline V gives CDR1 SGDLS, CDR2 YYNGEE. This CDR3 is 14 amino acids long. V was pared by 7 bases and J by 7 bases, with 15 bases between. The CDR3, as DNA: TGTGCCAGCTCTCTCTGGGGGGGCAATTCACCCCTCCACTTT. It translates to CASSLWGGNSPLHF.

V usage is TRBV6-5 and J usage is TRBJ2-6, with unresolved D. This CDR3 region has 15 residues. With 2 bases removed from V and 4 bases from J, the gap between germline ends came to 9 bases. CDR1 and CDR2 (germline): MNHEY, SVGAGI. The CDR3 region has the DNA TGTGCCAGCAGTTACGGGCCGCCCGGGGCCAACGTCCTGACTTTC. It codes for CASSYGPPGANVLTF.

This chain joins TRBV18 and TRBJ2-5, with D possibly TRBD2 on 5 matching bases. V was cut by 2 bases and J by 5 bases, with 9 bases left in between. The CDR3 spans 13 residues. CDR1 and CDR2 from the germline V gene are KGHSH and LQKENI. The CDR3 sequence is CASSPVGSETQYF. The CDR3 region has the DNA TGTGCCAGCTCACCAGTTGGGAGTGAGACCCAGTACTTC.

The chain combines TRBV5-1 with TRBJ2-5; 8 bases map to TRBD1. Germline CDR1 reads SGHRS; CDR2 reads YFSETQ. Losses at the gene ends were 3 bases for V and 0 bases for J; bases not matched to a gene: 7. This CDR3 contains 16 residues. The CDR3 DNA reads as TGCGCCAGCAGCTCTGCCCCGGACAGGGACCAAGAGACCCAGTACTTC. Its protein is CASSSAPDRDQETQYF.

The chain combines TRBV11-2 with TRBJ2-3; D perhaps matches TRBD1 (6 bases). Germline-derived CDR1 and CDR2 are SGHAT and FQNNGV. Trimming removed 5 bases from V and 0 bases from J, with 12 bases in between. The CDR3 loop spans 15 amino acids. The CDR3 sequence: CASSPSQGSTDTQYF. CDR3 sequence (DNA): TGTGCCAGCAGCCCCTCCCAGGGGAGCACAGATACGCAGTATTTT.

The V gene is TRBV4-3, the J gene TRBJ2-7; 11 bases align to TRBD2. Germline CDR1 reads LGHNA; CDR2 reads YSLEER. V trimming: 0 bases; J trimming: 3 bases; junction bases outside the gene matches: 1. This CDR3 spans 15 amino acids. CDR3 in amino acids: CASSQETSGIYEQYF. The CDR3 DNA follows: TGCGCCAGCAGCCAAGAGACTAGCGGGATCTACGAGCAGTACTTC.

J is TRBJ1-5 and V is TRBV6-5; D unclear. The length of the CDR3 is 11 residues. V shed 8 bases and J shed 7 bases, with 9 bases lying between them. The germline gives CDR1 MNHEY, CDR2 SVGAGI. The CDR3 protein is CASPPRQPQHF. The CDR3 DNA sequence: TGTGCCAGCCCCCCCAGACAGCCCCAGCATTTT.

Only one count was recorded for this clone. This rearrangement joins TRBV5-4 to TRBJ2-5; tentatively, D is TRBD2 (5 bases). The CDR3 spans 18 residues. Between the trimmed V and J ends, which lost 0 bases and 1 base, there was a span of 19 bases. Germline CDR1 SGHNT, CDR2 YYREEE (reference sequence). This chain's CDR3 is CASSLAPGVGFFQETQYF. The CDR3 region has the DNA TGTGCCAGCAGCTTGGCCCCCGGGGTGGGGTTTTTCCAAGAGACCCAGTACTTC.

V gene TRBV5-4 combines with J gene TRBJ2-7, with 7 bases that match TRBD1. The ends lost 9 bases at V and 6 bases at J; junction bases unmatched: 12. CDR1 SGHNT and CDR2 YYREEE come from the germline V gene (reference sequence). The CDR3 has 13 residues. The CDR3 is CAISGEGAGEQYF. In DNA form, the CDR3 reads TGTGCCATCAGTGGAGAGGGGGCGGGCGAGCAGTACTTC.

The chain is built from TRBV10-3 and TRBJ2-3, with D possibly TRBD1 on 6 matching bases. Germline V gives CDR1 ENHRY, CDR2 SYGVKD. V dropped 0 bases and J dropped 0 bases, with 10 bases sitting between them. The CDR3 has 16 amino acids. The CDR3, as DNA: TGTGCCATCAGTGAGTCGTGGGACAAAAGCACAGATACGCAGTATTTT. Translated: CAISESWDKSTDTQYF.

This chain connects TRBV2 to TRBJ2-5; weak D call: TRBD1 (5 bases). The CDR3 has 16 amino acids. CDR1 is SNHLY, CDR2 FYNNEI, per germline. Trimming took off 7 bases at V and 4 bases at J, with 22 bases between the two ends. The CDR3 DNA sequence: TGTGCCAGCACCGAAGGGGATCTGGTTGACGGAGAGACCCAGTACTTC. The encoded protein is CASTEGDLVDGETQYF.

This clone was recorded only once. The rearrangement joins TRBV29-1 to TRBJ2-1, with 8 bases aligning to TRBD2. The CDR3 has 16 amino acids. V gave up 4 bases and J gave up 5 bases; unmatched junction bases: 13. The germline V gene has CDR1 SQVTM and CDR2 ANQGSEA. The chain's CDR3 is CSVVRGQSGGDNEQFF. In DNA form, the CDR3 reads TGCAGCGTTGTGAGGGGCCAATCCGGGGGGGACAATGAGCAGTTCTTC.

The chain links TRBV7-9 to TRBJ2-7, with D hard to call. The V end was cut by 4 bases, the J end by 0 bases, with 7 bases between. The V gene's germline CDR1 is SEHNR and CDR2 FQNEAQ (reference sequence). The CDR3 is made up of 13 amino acids. The CDR3 DNA reads TGTGCCAGCAGCTACAGTTTCTCCTACGAGCAGTACTTC. Translating gives CASSYSFSYEQYF.